This TCR beta chain was sequenced during a study of T-cell memory formation after mild COVID-19. This clonotype was seen only a few times. Its antigen is not identified. Study-level findings and limits: Mainly in CM and EM were contracting CD4+ clones; CD8+ were in EMRA.

TCRdb re-called the 5' RACE reads through MiXCR, storing one row per CDR3 protein. This sample has about 190,000 distinct CDR3 sequences, with about 17% found just once. The receptor was isolated from an adult woman who had mild COVID-19 (a few samples of this study predate the infection). Cell type and time point are not known. The sequencing input was PBMCs or a T cell subset sorted from them (not recorded which).

The CDR3, as DNA: TGCAGTGCTAGCCAGTCTGGGACAGATACGCAGTATTTT. Protein product: CSASQSGTDTQYF. This sequence joins TRBV20-1 and TRBJ2-3; D unclear. Looked up from germline, CDR1 is DFQATT and CDR2 is SNEGSKA (reference sequence). This CDR3 is 13 amino acids long. V was clipped by 3 bases and J by 3 bases, with 10 bases between them.